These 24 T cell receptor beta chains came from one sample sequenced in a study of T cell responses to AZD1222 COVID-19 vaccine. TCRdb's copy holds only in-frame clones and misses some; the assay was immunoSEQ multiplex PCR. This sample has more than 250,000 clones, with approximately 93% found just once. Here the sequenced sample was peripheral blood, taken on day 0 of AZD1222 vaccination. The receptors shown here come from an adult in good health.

The chain's CDR3 is CASSPGSSYNSPLHF. DNA for the CDR3: TGTGCCAGCAGTCCAGGGAGCTCCTATAATTCACCCCTCCACTTT. The chain recombines TRBV6-5 with TRBJ1-6; TRBD1 is a possible D gene (5 bases). This CDR3 is built from 15 residues. The V end was cut by 5 bases, the J end by 0 bases, with 8 bases between. The germline V gene encodes CDR1 MNHEY and CDR2 SVGAGI.

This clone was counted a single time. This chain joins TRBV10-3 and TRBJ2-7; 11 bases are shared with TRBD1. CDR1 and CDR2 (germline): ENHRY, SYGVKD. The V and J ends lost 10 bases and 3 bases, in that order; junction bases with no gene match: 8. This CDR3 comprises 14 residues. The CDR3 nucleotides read TGTGCCACCTCGGTGGACAGGGGGCACTACGAGCAGTACTTC. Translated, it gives CATSVDRGHYEQYF.

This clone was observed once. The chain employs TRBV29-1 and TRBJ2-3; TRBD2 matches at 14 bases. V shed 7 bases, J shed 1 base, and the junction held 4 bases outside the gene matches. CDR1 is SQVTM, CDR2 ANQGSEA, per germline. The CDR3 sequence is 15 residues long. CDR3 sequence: CSAGTSGSRTDTQYF. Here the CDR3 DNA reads TGCAGCGCCGGGACTAGCGGGAGTCGCACAGATACGCAGTATTTT.

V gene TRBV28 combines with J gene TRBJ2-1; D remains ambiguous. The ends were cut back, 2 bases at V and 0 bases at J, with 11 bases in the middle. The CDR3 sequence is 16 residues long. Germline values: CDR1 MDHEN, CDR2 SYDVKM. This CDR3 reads CASSLVLRSSYNEQFF. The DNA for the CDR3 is TGTGCCAGCAGTTTAGTACTCCGGAGCTCCTACAATGAGCAGTTCTTC.

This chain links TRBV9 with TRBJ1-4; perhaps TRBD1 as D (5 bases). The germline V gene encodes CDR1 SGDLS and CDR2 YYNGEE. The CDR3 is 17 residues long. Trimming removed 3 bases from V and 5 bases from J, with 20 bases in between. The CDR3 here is CASSARGRIGVNEKLFF. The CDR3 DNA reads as TGTGCCAGCAGCGCCCGCGGTAGAATAGGGGTAAATGAAAAACTGTTTTTT.

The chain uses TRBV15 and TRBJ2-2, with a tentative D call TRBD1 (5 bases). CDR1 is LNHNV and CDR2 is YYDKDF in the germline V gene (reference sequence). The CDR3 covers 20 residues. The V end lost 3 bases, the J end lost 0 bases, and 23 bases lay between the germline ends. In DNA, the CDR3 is TGTGCCACCAGCAGGGCTCCTGTGGGTTCGTGGGGCGCGAACACCGGGGAGCTGTTTTTT. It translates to CATSRAPVGSWGANTGELFF.

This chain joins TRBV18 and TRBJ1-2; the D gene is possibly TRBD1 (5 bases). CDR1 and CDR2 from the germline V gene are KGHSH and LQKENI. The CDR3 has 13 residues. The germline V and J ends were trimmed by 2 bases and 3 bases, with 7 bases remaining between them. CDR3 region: CASSPMGDYGYTF. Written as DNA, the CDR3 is TGTGCCAGCTCACCAATGGGGGACTATGGCTACACCTTC.

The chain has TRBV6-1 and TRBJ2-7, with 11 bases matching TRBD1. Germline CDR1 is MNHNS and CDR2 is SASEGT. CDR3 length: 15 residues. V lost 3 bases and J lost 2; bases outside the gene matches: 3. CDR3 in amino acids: CASSDMGQGAYEQYF. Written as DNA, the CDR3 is TGTGCCAGCAGTGATATGGGACAGGGGGCCTACGAGCAGTACTTC.

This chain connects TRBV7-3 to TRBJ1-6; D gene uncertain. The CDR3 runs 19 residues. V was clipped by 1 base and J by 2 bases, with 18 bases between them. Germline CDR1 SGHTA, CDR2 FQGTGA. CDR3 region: CASSLNRPGEGTYNSPLHF. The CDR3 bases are TGTGCCAGCAGCTTAAACCGACCTGGGGAGGGCACCTATAATTCACCCCTCCACTTT.

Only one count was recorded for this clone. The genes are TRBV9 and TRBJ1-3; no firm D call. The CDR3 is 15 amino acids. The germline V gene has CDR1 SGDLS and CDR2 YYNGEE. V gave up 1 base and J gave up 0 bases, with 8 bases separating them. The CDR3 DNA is TGTGCCAGCAGCGTAAACGGATTCTCTGGAAACACCATATATTTT. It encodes CASSVNGFSGNTIYF.

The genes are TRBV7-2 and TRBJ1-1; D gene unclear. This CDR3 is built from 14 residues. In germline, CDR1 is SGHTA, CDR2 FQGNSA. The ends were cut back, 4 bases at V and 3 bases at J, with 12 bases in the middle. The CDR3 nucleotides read TGTGCCAGCAGCTCCCTCCGGACTTACACTGAAGCTTTCTTT. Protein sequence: CASSSLRTYTEAFF.

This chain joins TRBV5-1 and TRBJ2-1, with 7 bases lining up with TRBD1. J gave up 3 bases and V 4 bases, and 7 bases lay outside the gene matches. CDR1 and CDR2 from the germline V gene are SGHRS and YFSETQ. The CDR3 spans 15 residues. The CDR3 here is CASSRPDRDYNEQFF. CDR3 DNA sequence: TGCGCCAGCAGCCGCCCTGACAGGGACTACAATGAGCAGTTCTTC.

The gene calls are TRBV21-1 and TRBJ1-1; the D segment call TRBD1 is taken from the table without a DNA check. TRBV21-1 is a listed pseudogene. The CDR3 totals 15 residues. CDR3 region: CASSKGGISNTEAFF. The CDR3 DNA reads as TGTGCCAGCAGCAAAGGGGGCATCTCGAACACTGAAGCTTTCTTT.

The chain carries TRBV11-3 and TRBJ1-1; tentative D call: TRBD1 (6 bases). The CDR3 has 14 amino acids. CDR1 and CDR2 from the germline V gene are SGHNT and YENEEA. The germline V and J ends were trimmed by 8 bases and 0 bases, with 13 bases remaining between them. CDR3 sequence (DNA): TGTGCCAGCGGAAAAGGGGGTATGAACACTGAAGCTTTCTTT. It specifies CASGKGGMNTEAFF.

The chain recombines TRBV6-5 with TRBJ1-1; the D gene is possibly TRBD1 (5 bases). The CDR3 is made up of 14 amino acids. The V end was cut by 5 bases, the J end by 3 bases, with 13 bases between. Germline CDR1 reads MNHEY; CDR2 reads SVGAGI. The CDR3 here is CASSRLKGDTEAFF. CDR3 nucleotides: TGTGCCAGCAGTCGTCTCAAAGGGGACACTGAAGCTTTCTTT.

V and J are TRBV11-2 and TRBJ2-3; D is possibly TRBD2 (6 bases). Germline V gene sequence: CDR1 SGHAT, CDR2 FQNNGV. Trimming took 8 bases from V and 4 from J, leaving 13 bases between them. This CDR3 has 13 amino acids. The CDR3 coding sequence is TGTGCCAGCGGGTTCACGGGGGCAGATACGCAGTATTTT. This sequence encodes CASGFTGADTQYF.

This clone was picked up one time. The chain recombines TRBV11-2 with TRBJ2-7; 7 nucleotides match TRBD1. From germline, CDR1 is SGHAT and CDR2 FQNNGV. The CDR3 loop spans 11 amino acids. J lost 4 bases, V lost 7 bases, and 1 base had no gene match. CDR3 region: CASTRGYEQYF. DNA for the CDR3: TGTGCCAGCACCAGGGGGTACGAGCAGTACTTC.

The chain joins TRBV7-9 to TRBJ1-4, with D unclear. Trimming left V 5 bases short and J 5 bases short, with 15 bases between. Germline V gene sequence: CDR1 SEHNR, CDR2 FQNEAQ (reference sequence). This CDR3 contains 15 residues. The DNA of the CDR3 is TGTGCCAGCAGCCCCTTCGGTCGGGCGAATGAAAAACTGTTTTTT. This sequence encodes CASSPFGRANEKLFF.

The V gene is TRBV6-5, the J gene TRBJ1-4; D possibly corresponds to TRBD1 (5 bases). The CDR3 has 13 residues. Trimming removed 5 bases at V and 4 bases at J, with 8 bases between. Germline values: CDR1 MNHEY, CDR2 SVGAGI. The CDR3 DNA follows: TGTGCCAGCAGTCCCGGGGGTAATGAAAAACTGTTTTTT. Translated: CASSPGGNEKLFF.

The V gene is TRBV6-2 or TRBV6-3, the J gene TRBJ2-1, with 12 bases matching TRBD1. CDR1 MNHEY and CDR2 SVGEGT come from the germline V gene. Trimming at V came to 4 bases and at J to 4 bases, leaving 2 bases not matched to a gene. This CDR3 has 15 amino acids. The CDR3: CASSWGQGAYNEQFF. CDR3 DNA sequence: TGTGCCAGCAGTTGGGGACAGGGGGCGTACAATGAGCAGTTCTTC.

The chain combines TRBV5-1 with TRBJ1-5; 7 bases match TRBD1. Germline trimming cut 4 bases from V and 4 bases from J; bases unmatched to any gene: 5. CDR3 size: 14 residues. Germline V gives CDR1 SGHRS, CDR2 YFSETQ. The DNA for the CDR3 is TGCGCCAGCAGCCTCGGGACAGCGAATCAGCCCCAGCATTTT. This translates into CASSLGTANQPQHF.

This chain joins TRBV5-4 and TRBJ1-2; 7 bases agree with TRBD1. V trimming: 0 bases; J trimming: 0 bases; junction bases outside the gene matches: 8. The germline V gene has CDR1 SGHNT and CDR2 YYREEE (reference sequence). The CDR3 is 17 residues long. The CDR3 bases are TGTGCCAGCAGCTTGGCGGACAGGCGACTCGCTAACTATGGCTACACCTTC. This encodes CASSLADRRLANYGYTF.

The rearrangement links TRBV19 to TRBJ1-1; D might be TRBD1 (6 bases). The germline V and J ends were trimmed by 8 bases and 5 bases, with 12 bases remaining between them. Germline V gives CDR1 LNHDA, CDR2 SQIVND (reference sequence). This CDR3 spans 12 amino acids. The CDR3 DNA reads TGTGCCAGTTCACAGGGTAGGACTGAAGCTTTCTTT. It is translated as CASSQGRTEAFF. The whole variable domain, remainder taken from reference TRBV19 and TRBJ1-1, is DGGITQSPKYLFRKEGQNVTLSCEQNLNHDAMYWYRQDPGQGLRLIYYSQIVNDFQKGDIAEGYSVSREKKESFPLTVTSAQKNPTAFYLCASSQGRTEAFFGQGTRLTVV.

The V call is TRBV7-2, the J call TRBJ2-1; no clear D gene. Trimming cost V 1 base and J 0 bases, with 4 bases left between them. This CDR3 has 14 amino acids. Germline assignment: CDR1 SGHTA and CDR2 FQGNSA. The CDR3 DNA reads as TGTGCCAGCAGCTTAGAGAGCTCCTACAATGAGCAGTTCTTC. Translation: CASSLESSYNEQFF.